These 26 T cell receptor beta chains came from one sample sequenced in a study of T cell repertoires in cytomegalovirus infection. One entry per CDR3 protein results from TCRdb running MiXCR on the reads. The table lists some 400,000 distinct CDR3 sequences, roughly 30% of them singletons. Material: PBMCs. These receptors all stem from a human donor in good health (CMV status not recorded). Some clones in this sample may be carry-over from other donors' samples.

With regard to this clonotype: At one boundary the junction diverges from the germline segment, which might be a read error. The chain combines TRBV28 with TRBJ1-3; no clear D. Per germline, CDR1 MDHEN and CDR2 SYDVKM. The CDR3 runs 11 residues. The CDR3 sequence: CASSFINTIYF. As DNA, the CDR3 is TGTGCCAGCAGTTTCATAAACACCATCTATTTT.

The CDR3 DNA is TGTGCCAGCAGCCCCCGGGTGGGGGGTAGCAATCAGCCCCAGCATTTT. It encodes CASSPRVGGSNQPQHF. The V call is TRBV4-2, the J call TRBJ1-5, with D perhaps matching TRBD1 (5 bases). The CDR3 consists of 16 residues. The germline CDR1 and CDR2 sequences are LGHNA and YNFKEQ. V lost 4 bases and J 0 bases, leaving 13 bases between the germline ends.

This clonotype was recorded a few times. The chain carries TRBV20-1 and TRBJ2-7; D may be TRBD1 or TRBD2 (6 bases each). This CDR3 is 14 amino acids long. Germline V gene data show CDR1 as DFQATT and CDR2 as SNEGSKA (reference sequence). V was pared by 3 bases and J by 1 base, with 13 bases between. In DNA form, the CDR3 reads TGCAGTGCTAGTGGGGGCCGGGAGTCCTACGAGCAGTACTTC. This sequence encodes CSASGGRESYEQYF.

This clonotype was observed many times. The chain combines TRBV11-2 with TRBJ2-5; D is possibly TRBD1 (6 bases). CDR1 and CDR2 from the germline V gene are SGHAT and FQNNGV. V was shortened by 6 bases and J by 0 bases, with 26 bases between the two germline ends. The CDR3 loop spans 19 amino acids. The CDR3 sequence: CASSPWSRGPDPYQETQYF. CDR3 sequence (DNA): TGTGCCAGCAGTCCTTGGTCCAGGGGACCAGATCCGTACCAAGAGACCCAGTACTTC.

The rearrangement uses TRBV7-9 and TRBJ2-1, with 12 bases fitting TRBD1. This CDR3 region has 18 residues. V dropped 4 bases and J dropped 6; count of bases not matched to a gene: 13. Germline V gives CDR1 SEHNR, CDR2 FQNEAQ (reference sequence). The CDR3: CASSSLSKRDRGLNEQFF. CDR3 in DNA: TGTGCCAGCAGCTCACTATCGAAGCGGGACAGGGGGCTCAATGAGCAGTTCTTC.

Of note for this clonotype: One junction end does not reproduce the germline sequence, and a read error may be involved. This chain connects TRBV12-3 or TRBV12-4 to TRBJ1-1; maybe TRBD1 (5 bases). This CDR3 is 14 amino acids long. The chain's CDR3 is CASSLKGAGTAAFF. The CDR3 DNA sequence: TGTGCCAGCAGTTTAAAAGGGGCTGGCACTGCAGCTTTCTTT.

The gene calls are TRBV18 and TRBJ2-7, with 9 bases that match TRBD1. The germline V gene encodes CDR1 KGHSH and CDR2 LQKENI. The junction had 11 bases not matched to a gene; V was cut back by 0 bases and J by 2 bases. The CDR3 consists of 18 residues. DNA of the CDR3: TGTGCCAGCTCACCACCCACTGGGGGGACAGGGCTAACCTACGAGCAGTACTTC. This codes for CASSPPTGGTGLTYEQYF.

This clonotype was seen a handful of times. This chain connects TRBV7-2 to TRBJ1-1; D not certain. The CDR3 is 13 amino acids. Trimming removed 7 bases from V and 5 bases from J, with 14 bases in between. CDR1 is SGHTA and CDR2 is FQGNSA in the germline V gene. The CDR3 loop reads CASTDGLKTEAFF. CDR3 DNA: TGTGCCAGCACGGACGGACTTAAGACTGAAGCTTTCTTT.

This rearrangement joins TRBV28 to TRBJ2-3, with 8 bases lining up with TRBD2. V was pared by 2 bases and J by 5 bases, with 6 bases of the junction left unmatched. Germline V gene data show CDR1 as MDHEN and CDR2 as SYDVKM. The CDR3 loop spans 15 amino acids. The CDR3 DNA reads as TGTGCCAGCAGTTTAAGGGAGAGCGGGGGAGATACGCAGTATTTT. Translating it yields CASSLRESGGDTQYF.

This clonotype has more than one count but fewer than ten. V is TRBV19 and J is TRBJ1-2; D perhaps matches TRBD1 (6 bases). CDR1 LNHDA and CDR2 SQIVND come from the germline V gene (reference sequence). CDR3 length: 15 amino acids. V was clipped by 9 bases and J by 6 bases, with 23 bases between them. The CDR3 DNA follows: TGTGCCAGCGCTAATTCGTACAGGGAAGTTGATGGCTACACCTTC. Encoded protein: CASANSYREVDGYTF.

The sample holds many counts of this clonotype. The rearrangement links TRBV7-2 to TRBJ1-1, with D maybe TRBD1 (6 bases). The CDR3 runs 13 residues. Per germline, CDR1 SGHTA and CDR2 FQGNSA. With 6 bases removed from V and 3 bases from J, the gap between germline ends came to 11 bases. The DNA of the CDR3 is TGTGCCAGCAGGCCCCAGGGGTACACTGAAGCTTTCTTT. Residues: CASRPQGYTEAFF.

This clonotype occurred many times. The CDR3 nucleotides read TGTGCCAGCAGCTTAAGGGGTGGGGGACGAGAGACCCAGTACTTC. It yields the protein CASSLRGGGRETQYF. This chain uses TRBV7-2 with TRBJ2-5; D tentatively reads TRBD1 or TRBD2 (5 bases each). V was pared by 2 bases and J by 4 bases, with 14 bases between. Germline V CDR1 and CDR2: SGHTA, FQGNSA. The CDR3 runs 15 residues.

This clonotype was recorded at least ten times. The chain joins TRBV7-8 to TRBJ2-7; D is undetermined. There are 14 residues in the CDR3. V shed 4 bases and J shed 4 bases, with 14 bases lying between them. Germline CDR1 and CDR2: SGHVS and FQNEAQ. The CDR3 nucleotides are TGTGCCAGCAGCTACTCAGGATGGTCTTACGAGCAGTACTTC. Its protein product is CASSYSGWSYEQYF.

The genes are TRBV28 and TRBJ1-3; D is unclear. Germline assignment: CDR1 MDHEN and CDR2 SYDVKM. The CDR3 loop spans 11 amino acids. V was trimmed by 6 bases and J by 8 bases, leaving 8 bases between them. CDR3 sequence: CASSRTDTIYF. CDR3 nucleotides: TGTGCCAGCAGCCGAACCGACACCATATATTTT. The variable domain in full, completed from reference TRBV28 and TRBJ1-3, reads DVKVTQSSRYLVKRTGEKVFLECVQDMDHENMFWYRQDPGLGLRLIYFSYDVKMKEKGDIPEGYSVSREKKERFSLILESASTNQTSMYLCASSRTDTIYFGEGSWLTVV.

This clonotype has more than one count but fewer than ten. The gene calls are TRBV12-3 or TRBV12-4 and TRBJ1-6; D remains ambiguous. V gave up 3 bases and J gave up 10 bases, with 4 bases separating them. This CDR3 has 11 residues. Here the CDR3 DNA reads TGTGCCAGCAGTTTTTACTCACCCCTCCACTTT. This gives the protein CASSFYSPLHF.

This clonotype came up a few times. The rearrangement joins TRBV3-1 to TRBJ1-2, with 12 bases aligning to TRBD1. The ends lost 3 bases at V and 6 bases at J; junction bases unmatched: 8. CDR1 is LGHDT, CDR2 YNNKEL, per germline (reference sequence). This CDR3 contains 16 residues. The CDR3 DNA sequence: TGTGCCAGCAGCCAGGCACCCGGGACAGGGGGCGATGGCTACACCTTC. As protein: CASSQAPGTGGDGYTF. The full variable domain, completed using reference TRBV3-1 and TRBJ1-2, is DTAVSQTPKYLVTQMGNDKSIKCEQNLGHDTMYWYKQDSKKFLKIMFSYNNKELIINETVPNRFSPKSPDKAHLNLHINSLELGDSAVYFCASSQAPGTGGDGYTFGSGTRLTVV.

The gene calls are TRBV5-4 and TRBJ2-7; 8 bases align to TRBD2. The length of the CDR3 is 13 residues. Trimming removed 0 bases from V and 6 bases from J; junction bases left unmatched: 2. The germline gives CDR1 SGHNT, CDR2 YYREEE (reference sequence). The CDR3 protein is CASSLGLAFEQYF. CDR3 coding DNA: TGTGCCAGCAGCTTGGGACTAGCGTTCGAGCAGTACTTC.

The chain's CDR3 is CSASPDSFNTGELFF. CDR3 nucleotides: TGCAGTGCTAGCCCGGACAGCTTCAACACCGGGGAGCTGTTTTTT. The V gene is TRBV20-1, the J gene TRBJ2-2, with a possible D match to TRBD1 (6 bases). The V gene lost 3 bases and the J gene lost 2 bases, with 13 bases spanning the gap. The V gene's germline CDR1 is DFQATT and CDR2 SNEGSKA (reference sequence). The CDR3 sequence is 15 residues long.

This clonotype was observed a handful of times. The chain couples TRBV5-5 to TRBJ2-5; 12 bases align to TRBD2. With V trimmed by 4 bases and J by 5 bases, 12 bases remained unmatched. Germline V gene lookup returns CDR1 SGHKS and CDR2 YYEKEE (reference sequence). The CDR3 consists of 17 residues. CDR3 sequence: CASSLIRTSGKRETQYF. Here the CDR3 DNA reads TGTGCCAGCAGCCTAATCCGGACTAGCGGGAAGAGGGAGACCCAGTACTTC. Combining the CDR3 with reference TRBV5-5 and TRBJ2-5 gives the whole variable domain DAGVTQSPTHLIKTRGQQVTLRCSPISGHKSVSWYQQVLGQGPQFIFQYYEKEERGRGNFPDRFSARQFPNYSSELNVNALLLGDSALYLCASSLIRTSGKRETQYFGPGTRLLVL.

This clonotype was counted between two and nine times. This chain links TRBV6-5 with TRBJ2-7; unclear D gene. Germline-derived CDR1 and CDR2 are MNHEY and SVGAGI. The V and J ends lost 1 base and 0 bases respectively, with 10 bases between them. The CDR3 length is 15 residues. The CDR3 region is CASSYYEVSSYEQYF. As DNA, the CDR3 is TGTGCCAGCAGTTACTACGAGGTGAGCTCCTACGAGCAGTACTTC.

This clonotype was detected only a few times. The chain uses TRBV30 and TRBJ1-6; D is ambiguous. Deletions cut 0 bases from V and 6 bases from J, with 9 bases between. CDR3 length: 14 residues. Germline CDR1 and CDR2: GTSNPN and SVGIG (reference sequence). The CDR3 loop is CAWSVQIFNSPLHF. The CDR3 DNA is TGTGCCTGGAGTGTACAGATTTTTAATTCACCCCTCCACTTT.

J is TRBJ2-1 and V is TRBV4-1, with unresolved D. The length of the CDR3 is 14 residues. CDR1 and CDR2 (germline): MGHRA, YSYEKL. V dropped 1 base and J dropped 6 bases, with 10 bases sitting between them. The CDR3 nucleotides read TGCGCCAGCAGCCAAGGCACTGCGTTCAATGAGCAGTTCTTC. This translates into CASSQGTAFNEQFF.

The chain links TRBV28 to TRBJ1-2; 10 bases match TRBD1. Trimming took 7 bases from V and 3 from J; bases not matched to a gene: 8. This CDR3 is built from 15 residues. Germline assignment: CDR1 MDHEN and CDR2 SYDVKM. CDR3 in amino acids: CASTDDRGLYYGYTF. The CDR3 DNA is TGTGCCAGCACCGACGACAGGGGGCTTTACTATGGCTACACCTTC.

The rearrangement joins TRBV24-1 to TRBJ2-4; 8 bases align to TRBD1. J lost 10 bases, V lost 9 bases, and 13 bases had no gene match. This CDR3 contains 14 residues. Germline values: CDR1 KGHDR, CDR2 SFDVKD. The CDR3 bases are TGTGCCACCGCAGACCTGGACAGGGATGAAATTCAGTACTTC. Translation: CATADLDRDEIQYF.

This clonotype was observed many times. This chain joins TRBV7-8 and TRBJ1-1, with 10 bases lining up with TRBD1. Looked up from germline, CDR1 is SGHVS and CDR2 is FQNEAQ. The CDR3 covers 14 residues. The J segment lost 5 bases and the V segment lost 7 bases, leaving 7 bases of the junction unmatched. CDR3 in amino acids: CASNRQGAYTEAFF. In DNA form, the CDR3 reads TGTGCCAGCAACCGACAGGGGGCTTATACTGAAGCTTTCTTT.

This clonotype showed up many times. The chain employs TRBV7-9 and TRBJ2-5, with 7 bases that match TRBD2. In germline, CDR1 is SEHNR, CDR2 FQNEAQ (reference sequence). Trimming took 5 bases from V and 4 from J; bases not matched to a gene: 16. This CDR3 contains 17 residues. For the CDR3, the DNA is TGTGCCAGCAGCCAAGAAGCGGGACGGGAGGTTCGAGAGACCCAGTACTTC. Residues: CASSQEAGREVRETQYF.